This T cell receptor beta chain is drawn from a study of naive and memory T cell subsets. Trimming left V 1 base short and J 8 bases short, with 8 bases between. Looked up from germline, CDR1 is DFQATT and CDR2 is SNEGSKA (reference sequence). The CDR3 consists of 12 residues. An equimolar mix of two oligonucleotides served as the beta constant-region primer for TRBC1 and TRBC2. Ligation attached a single-stranded oligonucleotide with a 12-nucleotide UMI and the SP2 primer to the cDNA 3' end. TCRdb passed the UMI-ligation and nested PCR reads through MiXCR, listing each CDR3 protein once. The table lists approximately 140,000 distinct CDR3 sequences, about a sixth of them singletons.

The gene calls are TRBV20-1 and TRBJ1-4; weak D call: TRBD1 (5 bases). Source material: naive CD4+ T cells from blood. This receptor was identified in a human donor in good health. In DNA, the CDR3 is TGCAGTGCTAGAGGGGGGACCGAAAAACTGTTTTTT. As protein: CSARGGTEKLFF.